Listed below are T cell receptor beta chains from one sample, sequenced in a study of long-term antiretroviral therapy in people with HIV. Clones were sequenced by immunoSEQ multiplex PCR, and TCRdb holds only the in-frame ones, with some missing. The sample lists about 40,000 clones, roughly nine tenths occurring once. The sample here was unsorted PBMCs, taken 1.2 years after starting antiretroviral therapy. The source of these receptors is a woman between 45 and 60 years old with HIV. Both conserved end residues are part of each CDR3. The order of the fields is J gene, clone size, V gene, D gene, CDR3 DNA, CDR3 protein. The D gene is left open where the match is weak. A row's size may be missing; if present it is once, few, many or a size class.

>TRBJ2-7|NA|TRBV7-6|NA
TGTGCCAGCAGCTTAGCCCCGGGGGCTAAGCTCTACGAGCAGTACTTC
CASSLAPGAKLYEQYF
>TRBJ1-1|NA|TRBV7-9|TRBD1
TGTGCCAGCAGCTCCTCAGGGGGAACTGAAGCTTTCTTT
CASSSSGGTEAFF
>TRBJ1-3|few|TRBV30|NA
TGTGCCTGGAGTGGCGGGACACTAATAAACACCATATATTTT
CAWSGGTLINTIYF
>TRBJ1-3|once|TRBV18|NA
TGTGCCAGCTCAGACAACTCTGGAAACACCATATATTTT
CASSDNSGNTIYF
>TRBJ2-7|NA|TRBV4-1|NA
TGCGCCAGCAGTCGCGGACTTGAAACCTACGAGCAGTACTTC
CASSRGLETYEQYF
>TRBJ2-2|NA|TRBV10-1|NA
TGCGCCAGCAGCCCCTGTAAACGACTGGGAAACACCGGGGAGCTGTTTTTT
CASSPCKRLGNTGELFF
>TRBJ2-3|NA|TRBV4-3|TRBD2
TGCGCCAGCAGCCTCGGACTAGCGGGGGGCACAGATACGCAGTATTTT
CASSLGLAGGTDTQYF
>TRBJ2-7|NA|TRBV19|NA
TGTGCCAGTAGTAATGCCCCTGGGCCCTCCTACGAGCAGTACTTC
CASSNAPGPSYEQYF
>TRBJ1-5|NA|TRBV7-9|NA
TGTGCCAGCAGCTTAGTTGGGGTAAGTCATCAGCCCCAGCATTTT
CASSLVGVSHQPQHF
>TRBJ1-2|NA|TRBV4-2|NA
TGTGCCAGCAGCACCCGTGGGCAGGGGATGTACGGCTACACCTTC
CASSTRGQGMYGYTF
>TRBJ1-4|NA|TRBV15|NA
TGTGCCACCAGCCTCCGGGGGGGTCGCTCCAATGAAAAACTGTTTTTT
CATSLRGGRSNEKLFF